These 21 T cell receptor beta chains were all obtained from the same sample, sequenced in a study of CD8 T cells in ankylosing spondylitis. TCRdb processed the 5' RACE reads anew with MiXCR; each CDR3 protein has one entry. Of around 230,000 distinct CDR3 sequences listed, 7% to 10% were seen once; the top ten hold 4.5% to 5%. Source material: blood, either unsorted or a sorted T cell fraction (not recorded which). These receptors came from a female donor with ankylosing spondylitis or in good health (not recorded which).

The chain combines TRBV29-1 with TRBJ2-7; 7 bases are a match to TRBD2. This CDR3 contains 13 residues. From germline, CDR1 is SQVTM and CDR2 ANQGSEA. V lost 7 bases, J lost 4 bases, and 10 bases stayed unmatched. CDR3 loop: CSGGGLKDYEQYF. In DNA form, the CDR3 reads TGCAGCGGCGGGGGACTAAAGGATTACGAGCAGTACTTC.

This clonotype appeared many times. The J gene is TRBJ2-1, the V gene TRBV20-1, with D unclear. V was trimmed by 3 bases and J by 10 bases, leaving 10 bases between them. Per germline, CDR1 DFQATT and CDR2 SNEGSKA (reference sequence). The CDR3 contains 11 residues. CDR3 amino acids: CSARLGSEQFF. CDR3 DNA sequence: TGCAGTGCTAGGCTAGGAAGCGAGCAGTTCTTC.

This clonotype occurred many times. The V and J genes are TRBV7-6 and TRBJ2-5; 13 bases are shared with TRBD2. Losses at the gene ends were 5 bases for V and 5 bases for J; bases not matched to a gene: 8. The CDR3 is 16 amino acids. Germline loops: CDR1 SGHVS, CDR2 FNYEAQ. The CDR3 spells CASSPRTSGSRETQYF. The CDR3 region has the DNA TGTGCCAGCAGCCCCCGGACTAGCGGGAGTAGGGAGACCCAGTACTTC.

This clonotype has a count of ten or more. The rearrangement links TRBV3-1 to TRBJ1-1; D gene uncertain. Trimming took off 2 bases at V and 0 bases at J, with 10 bases between the two ends. The germline V gene has CDR1 LGHDT and CDR2 YNNKEL (reference sequence). The CDR3 extends over 15 amino acids. This CDR3 reads CASSQNGGLNTEAFF. For the CDR3, the DNA is TGTGCCAGCAGCCAAAATGGAGGCTTGAACACTGAAGCTTTCTTT.

This clonotype was counted at least ten times. V and J are TRBV9 and TRBJ2-1; 8 bases line up with TRBD2. CDR1 is SGDLS, CDR2 YYNGEE, per germline. The V gene end was trimmed by 4 bases and the J gene end by 4 bases; junction bases not matched to a gene: 19. CDR3 size: 19 residues. CDR3 residues: CASSFRTSSPHKQYNEQFF. In nucleotides, the CDR3 is TGTGCCAGCAGCTTCCGGACTAGCTCTCCCCATAAACAATACAATGAGCAGTTCTTC.

This clonotype was seen many times. This chain uses TRBV7-2 with TRBJ2-1, with D unclear. The CDR3 covers 12 residues. Looked up from germline, CDR1 is SGHTA and CDR2 is FQGNSA. V was cut by 5 bases and J by 9 bases, with 11 bases left in between. CDR3 DNA sequence: TGTGCCAGCAGCCCCCCCTCCCCTGAGCAGTTCTTC. It yields the protein CASSPPSPEQFF.

Many counts were recorded for this clonotype. The chain carries TRBV5-1 and TRBJ1-4, with D hard to call. Deletions cut 1 base from V and 0 bases from J, with 7 bases between. There are 15 residues in the CDR3. Germline loops: CDR1 SGHRS, CDR2 YFSETQ. This chain's CDR3 is CASSLIGATNEKLFF. CDR3 DNA: TGCGCCAGCAGCTTGATCGGGGCAACTAATGAAAAACTGTTTTTT.

Many counts were recorded for this clonotype. The V gene is TRBV14, the J gene TRBJ2-2; D gene uncertain. Between the trimmed V and J ends, which lost 6 bases and 6 bases, there was a span of 11 bases. Per germline, CDR1 SGHDN and CDR2 FVKESK. The CDR3 spans 13 residues. This CDR3 is CASRAGLPGELFF. CDR3 DNA sequence: TGTGCCAGCAGGGCAGGCCTCCCCGGGGAGCTGTTTTTT. Using reference TRBV14 and TRBJ2-2 for the parts outside the CDR3, the full variable domain is EAGVTQFPSHSVIEKGQTVTLRCDPISGHDNLYWYRRVMGKEIKFLLHFVKESKQDESGMPNNRFLAERTGGTYSTLKVQPAELEDSGVYFCASRAGLPGELFFGEGSRLTVL.

This clonotype was seen repeatedly, ten times or more. The chain carries TRBV12-3 or TRBV12-4 and TRBJ1-1; unclear D gene. This CDR3 has 13 amino acids. Deletions cut 3 bases from V and 0 bases from J, with 5 bases between. The CDR3 spells CASSFGMNTEAFF. Written as DNA, the CDR3 is TGTGCCAGCAGTTTTGGGATGAACACTGAAGCTTTCTTT.

This clonotype was counted at least ten times. The V call is TRBV5-1, the J call TRBJ1-1; 7 bases match TRBD1. The CDR3 contains 14 residues. Germline-derived CDR1 and CDR2 are SGHRS and YFSETQ. With 4 bases clipped from V and 3 bases from J, the junction kept 6 bases outside the gene matches. The CDR3 nucleotides read TGCGCCAGCAGCCCGGGACAGTTCTACACTGAAGCTTTCTTT. Its translation is CASSPGQFYTEAFF.

This clonotype was picked up many times. V gene TRBV12-3 or TRBV12-4 combines with J gene TRBJ1-5; 11 bases line up with TRBD1. The J segment lost 3 bases and the V segment lost 1 base, leaving 8 bases of the junction unmatched. This CDR3 region has 18 residues. The CDR3 DNA reads TGTGCCAGCAGTTTAGTGATTCGGACAGGGGGCTCCAATCAGCCCCAGCATTTT. It yields the protein CASSLVIRTGGSNQPQHF.

This clonotype was counted ten times or more. The rearrangement uses TRBV12-3 or TRBV12-4 and TRBJ2-7, with D maybe TRBD2 (6 bases). The CDR3 consists of 14 residues. V was clipped by 8 bases and J by 6 bases, with 20 bases between them. CDR3 region: CASRPSGSPSEQYF. Here the CDR3 DNA reads TGTGCCAGCCGCCCCTCCGGGAGCCCCTCCGAGCAGTACTTC.

This clonotype occurred many times. The chain has TRBV20-1 and TRBJ1-1; D not certain. CDR3 length: 13 residues. Germline CDR1 reads DFQATT; CDR2 reads SNEGSKA (reference sequence). The ends were cut back, 3 bases at V and 10 bases at J, with 18 bases in the middle. The CDR3 DNA is TGCAGTGCTAGTGGGAGTCCGACGAAGGGAGCTTTCTTT. Its translation: CSASGSPTKGAFF.

A remark on this clonotype: A read error is possible here, since a much larger clone lies one base away. The chain's CDR3 is CAIRGGRESEQHF. CDR3 DNA: TGTGCCATCAGGGGGGGGCGGGAGAGCGAGCAGCACTTC. The chain recombines TRBV10-3 with TRBJ2-7; D perhaps matches TRBD2 (7 bases). This CDR3 has 13 amino acids. The germline gives CDR1 ENHRY, CDR2 SYGVKD.

A note on this clonotype: It may be a read error: a sequence one base away is much more abundant. The chain links TRBV7-2 to TRBJ2-3; D not certain. The CDR3 is 15 amino acids. CDR1 and CDR2 from the germline V gene are SGHTA and FQGNSA. CDR3 nucleotides: TGTGCCGGCAGCTTATTCGCGTCTAGCACAGATACGCAGTATTTT. Its translation: CAGSLFASSTDTQYF.

This clonotype appeared many times. CDR3 bases: TGTGCCACCAGCTCGAGGTTTCAAGAGACCCAGTACTTC. This gives the protein CATSSRFQETQYF. The gene calls are TRBV15 and TRBJ2-5; unclear D gene. From germline, CDR1 is LNHNV and CDR2 YYDKDF (reference sequence). V lost 5 bases to trimming and J lost 2 bases, with 9 bases between them. CDR3 length equals 13 residues.

This clonotype occurred many times. The CDR3 is CASTKNREGTEAFF. The CDR3 bases are TGTGCCAGCACCAAGAACAGGGAAGGTACTGAAGCTTTCTTT. The chain uses TRBV6-2 or TRBV6-3 and TRBJ1-1; maybe TRBD1 (6 bases). In germline, CDR1 is MNHEY, CDR2 SVGEGT. With 7 bases removed from V and 5 bases from J, the gap between germline ends came to 17 bases. The CDR3 runs 14 residues.

The gene calls are TRBV11-2 and TRBJ2-3, with no clear D. This CDR3 is 14 amino acids long. Germline V gene data show CDR1 as SGHAT and CDR2 as FQNNGV. V shed 5 bases and J shed 2 bases, with 11 bases lying between them. As DNA, the CDR3 is TGTGCCAGCAGCCAAGGGCTTAACACAGATACGCAGTATTTT. Its protein is CASSQGLNTDTQYF.

This clonotype was detected many times. The chain is built from TRBV14 and TRBJ1-2, with 11 bases aligning to TRBD1. The CDR3 sequence is 17 residues long. Trimming cost V 4 bases and J 3 bases; bases outside gene matches: 10. Germline V CDR1 and CDR2: SGHDN, FVKESK. The CDR3 region has the DNA TGTGCCAGCAGCCCCGGACAGGGGGCGAAGAGGTACTATGGCTACACCTTC. It encodes CASSPGQGAKRYYGYTF.

V gene TRBV6-5 combines with J gene TRBJ2-5, with D possibly TRBD2 on 6 matching bases. CDR1 and CDR2 (germline): MNHEY, SVGAGI. This CDR3 comprises 15 residues. Trimming cost V 2 bases and J 6 bases, with 16 bases left between them. The CDR3 nucleotides read TGTGCCAGCAGTTACAGGGACTCGGGAGACAAGACCCAGTACTTC. This codes for CASSYRDSGDKTQYF.

This clonotype was counted ten times or more. The rearrangement links TRBV6-2 or TRBV6-3 to TRBJ2-5; D might be TRBD1 (6 bases). This CDR3 has 14 amino acids. The germline V gene encodes CDR1 MNHEY and CDR2 SVGEGT. Trimming stripped 7 bases from V and 2 bases from J, with 14 bases between. CDR3 residues: CASKGTPVQETQYF. The CDR3 region has the DNA TGTGCCAGCAAGGGGACACCAGTTCAAGAGACCCAGTACTTC.